These T cell receptor beta chains were read from a single sample in a study of OX40 agonist ivuxolimab in advanced cancers. Sequencing used immunoSEQ multiplex PCR; TCRdb keeps in-frame clones, though not all of them. This table has about 48,000 clones, 83% appearing once. This sample comprised CD4+ or CD8+ T cells sorted from blood, obtained in a trial of the OX40 agonist ivuxolimab. Source of these receptors: an adult with an advanced solid tumor such as melanoma, head and neck, liver or kidney cancer. Each CDR3 is given with its conserved first and last residue. Each record gives: V gene, J gene, clone size, D gene, CDR3 DNA, CDR3 protein. A D gene is named only where the DNA matches it firmly. The size field is filled for only some rows; it gives once, few, many or a size class.

>TRBV4-1|TRBJ2-3|few|-
TGCGCCAGCAGCCCAAAGGGCTTAGCTGCAGATACGCAGTATTTT
CASSPKGLAADTQYF
>TRBV9|TRBJ2-1|-|-
TGTGCCAGCAGCGTACTTGAGGGGGGTCTGTTAGATGAGCAGTTCTTC
CASSVLEGGLLDEQFF
>TRBV6-5|TRBJ2-1|-|-
TGTGCCAGCAGTTACTCGGGCGGTTTGGCCCACAATGAGCAGTTCTTC
CASSYSGGLAHNEQFF
>TRBV5-1|TRBJ2-7|-|TRBD2
TGCGCCAGCAAAACTAGCGGGGGGGCCGGAGAGCAGTACTTC
CASKTSGGAGEQYF
>TRBV6-6|TRBJ1-5|-|-
TGTGCCAGCAGTTCCGCGGCGCAATATAGCAATCAGCCCCAGCATTTT
CASSSAAQYSNQPQHF
>TRBV9|TRBJ2-3|-|TRBD2
TGTGCCAGCAAACGGGCGGGGGACACAGATACGCAGTATTTT
CASKRAGDTDTQYF
>TRBV7-9|TRBJ1-4|-|-
TGTGCCAGCAGCCGATCCGGGACCTGGGGTGAAAAACTGTTTTTT
CASSRSGTWGEKLFF
>TRBV6-5|TRBJ1-3|-|-
TGTGCCAGCAGTTACGGAGGGACTGGAAACACCATATATTTT
CASSYGGTGNTIYF
>TRBV6-4|TRBJ2-7|-|-
TGTGCCAGCAGTTATCTTAACGCTTTCTACGAGCAGTACTTC
CASSYLNAFYEQYF
>TRBV7-3|TRBJ2-3|once|TRBD2
TGTGCCAGCAGCTTAACGACTAGCGGCCCCACAGATACGCAGTATTTT
CASSLTTSGPTDTQYF
>TRBV19|TRBJ2-7|-|TRBD1
TGTGCCAGTAGTACAGGAGCGGGACAGGGATCCTACGAGCAGTACTTC
CASSTGAGQGSYEQYF
>TRBV6-5|TRBJ2-5|few|-
TGTGCCAGCAGTTACTCTGGTCTGCACCAAGAGACCCAGTACTTC
CASSYSGLHQETQYF
>TRBV9|TRBJ2-5|-|-
TGTGCCAGCAGCGTAGCTGGTTTGTACCAAGAGACCCAGTACTTC
CASSVAGLYQETQYF
>TRBV11-2|TRBJ2-1|-|-
TGTGCCAGCAGCTTAGTTACGGTCAATGAGCAGTTCTTC
CASSLVTVNEQFF
>TRBV7-9|TRBJ1-2|-|-
TGTGCCAGCAGCTTAGGGGGCCAGCGCTATGGCTACACCTTC
CASSLGGQRYGYTF
>TRBV19|TRBJ2-7|few|-
TGTGCCAGTACCTCAACGATGACAGGCCCGTCCTACGAGCAGTACTTC
CASTSTMTGPSYEQYF
>TRBV25-1|TRBJ2-7|few|-
TGTGCCAGCAGCGGGACCCCTCTCCACGAGCAGTACTTC
CASSGTPLHEQYF
>TRBV7-9|TRBJ1-2|once|-
TGTGCCAGCAGCCTGAATGGAAAGACCTATGGCTACACCTTC
CASSLNGKTYGYTF
>TRBV4-1|TRBJ2-1|-|-
TGCGCCAGCAGCCAATCCTGGAGGGGGCCCCAGTTCTTC
CASSQSWRGPQFF
>TRBV30|TRBJ2-2|-|TRBD2
TGTGCCTGGAACCAGGTTGCGGGGGACCTAGGGAACACCGGGGAGCTGTTTTTT
CAWNQVAGDLGNTGELFF
>TRBV4-3|TRBJ1-6|-|-
TGCGCCAGCAGCCGAGCGCAGACGGGTAGCTCCTATAATTCACCCCTCCACTTT
CASSRAQTGSSYNSPLHF
>TRBV11-2|TRBJ2-1|few|TRBD2
TGTGCCAGCATGGGAGCGGGGGGGCCCTTTGGCCACAATGAGCAGTTCTTC
CASMGAGGPFGHNEQFF